This passage covers 30 T cell receptor beta chains from one sample sequenced in a study of blood T cell repertoires in COVID-19. The table came from immunoSEQ multiplex PCR; TCRdb's copy has only in-frame clones and leaves some out. Found here are approximately 210,000 clones, roughly 90% of them singletons; the top ten hold roughly 8.4%. The sample was PBMCs or T cells enriched from blood (not recorded which). These receptors all come from a woman between 18 and 29 years old who had recovered from COVID-19.

This chain links TRBV2 with TRBJ2-5; possibly TRBD2 for D (6 bases). CDR1 and CDR2 from the germline V gene are SNHLY and FYNNEI. With 9 bases removed from V and 5 bases from J, the gap between germline ends came to 13 bases. The CDR3 is 12 residues long. The CDR3 sequence is CAREGKLETQYF. The DNA for the CDR3 is TGTGCCAGGGAGGGGAAATTGGAGACCCAGTACTTC.

The chain is built from TRBV29-1 and TRBJ1-1; no reliable D call. The CDR3 is 12 residues long. The germline gives CDR1 SQVTM, CDR2 ANQGSEA. V gave up 3 bases and J gave up 4 bases, with 9 bases separating them. CDR3 bases: TGCAGCGTTGATTCGGGGAGCACTGAAGCTTTCTTT. Its translation: CSVDSGSTEAFF.

The chain recombines TRBV5-1 with TRBJ2-1; 8 bases align to TRBD2. Germline loops: CDR1 SGHRS, CDR2 YFSETQ. V lost 0 bases, J lost 0 bases, and 5 bases stayed unmatched. The CDR3 consists of 17 residues. The CDR3 spells CASSLAPGGASYNEQFF. CDR3 in DNA: TGCGCCAGCAGCTTGGCCCCCGGGGGGGCCTCCTACAATGAGCAGTTCTTC.

The chain uses TRBV12-3 or TRBV12-4 and TRBJ1-1; no reliable D call. The CDR3 consists of 13 residues. Trimming shortened V by 5 bases and J by 3 bases, and 10 bases separated the two germline ends. The CDR3 loop is CASSPSVHTEAFF. Here the CDR3 DNA reads TGTGCCAGCAGTCCCAGCGTTCACACTGAAGCTTTCTTT.

This clone was counted between two and nine times. The chain has TRBV5-6 and TRBJ1-6; 9 bases line up with TRBD1. J was trimmed by 9 bases and V by 4 bases; bases with no gene match: 5. Per the germline V gene, CDR1 is SGHDT and CDR2 is YYEEEE. CDR3 length equals 14 residues. In DNA, the CDR3 is TGTGCCAGCAGCCCTGGGACAGGGATTTCACCCCTCCACTTT. Its protein is CASSPGTGISPLHF.

V and J are TRBV28 and TRBJ1-2; D unclear. The CDR3 loop spans 13 amino acids. Per germline, CDR1 MDHEN and CDR2 SYDVKM. V was pared by 1 base and J by 4 bases, with 7 bases between. CDR3: CASSLYSVYGYTF. The CDR3, as DNA: TGTGCCAGCAGTTTATATTCAGTCTATGGCTACACCTTC.

The chain uses TRBV28 and TRBJ1-2; perhaps TRBD1 as D (6 bases). The CDR3 spans 14 residues. The germline CDR1 and CDR2 sequences are MDHEN and SYDVKM. Deletions cut 4 bases from V and 3 bases from J, with 12 bases between. The CDR3: CASSSTRGDYGYTF. In DNA, the CDR3 is TGTGCCAGCAGTTCTACCAGGGGAGACTATGGCTACACCTTC.

V is TRBV27 and J is TRBJ2-2, with D possibly being TRBD1 (6 bases). CDR3 size: 15 residues. The germline gives CDR1 MNHEY, CDR2 SMNVEV (reference sequence). The ends were cut back, 5 bases at V and 4 bases at J, with 14 bases in the middle. The CDR3 DNA sequence: TGTGCCAGCAGTCTCAGGGGTCGGGGCACCGGGGAGCTGTTTTTT. Its translation is CASSLRGRGTGELFF.

The rearrangement joins TRBV9 to TRBJ2-1; 7 bases align to TRBD1. This CDR3 has 15 residues. Trimming removed 4 bases from V and 2 bases from J; junction bases left unmatched: 6. Germline loops: CDR1 SGDLS, CDR2 YYNGEE. The CDR3 loop reads CASSPRDRPYNEQFF. DNA for the CDR3: TGTGCCAGCAGCCCCCGGGACAGACCCTACAATGAGCAGTTCTTC. Full variable domain (remainder filled in from reference TRBV9 and TRBJ2-1): DSGVTQTPKHLITATGQRVTLRCSPRSGDLSVYWYQQSLDQGLQFLIQYYNGEERAKGNILERFSAQQFPDLHSELNLSSLELGDSALYFCASSPRDRPYNEQFFGPGTRLTVL.

This chain links TRBV6-5 with TRBJ2-6; the match to TRBD1 covers 9 bases. Looked up from germline, CDR1 is MNHEY and CDR2 is SVGAGI. The J segment lost 9 bases and the V segment lost 4 bases, leaving 4 bases of the junction unmatched. The CDR3 runs 14 residues. The CDR3 nucleotides read TGTGCCAGCAGTTGGCGGGACAGGGTCAACGTCCTGACTTTC. It translates to CASSWRDRVNVLTF.

The chain combines TRBV2 with TRBJ2-7; 13 nucleotides align to TRBD2. Germline V lookup: CDR1 SNHLY, CDR2 FYNNEI. The CDR3 runs to 14 residues. V lost 1 base and J lost 11; bases outside the gene matches: 5. The CDR3 DNA reads TGTGCCAGCAGTGAAGGGACTAGCGGGGGAAAGAAGTACTTC. Amino acids: CASSEGTSGGKKYF.

This sequence joins TRBV2 and TRBJ1-2, with D possibly matching TRBD1 (6 bases). V was trimmed by 2 bases and J by 8 bases, leaving 9 bases between them. The CDR3 contains 12 residues. Germline CDR1 SNHLY, CDR2 FYNNEI. This CDR3 reads CASSEWGQGYTF. DNA of the CDR3: TGTGCCAGCAGTGAATGGGGGCAAGGCTACACCTTC. The variable domain in full, with the rest retrieved from reference TRBV2 and TRBJ1-2, is EPEVTQTPSHQVTQMGQEVILRCVPISNHLYFYWYRQILGQKVEFLVSFYNNEISEKSEIFDDQFSVERPDGSNFTLKIRSTKLEDSAMYFCASSEWGQGYTFGSGTRLTVV.

The chain is built from TRBV12-5 and TRBJ2-1; 7 nucleotides align to TRBD1. This CDR3 comprises 13 residues. Germline values: CDR1 LGHNT, CDR2 FRNRAP. V trimming: 6 bases; J trimming: 6 bases; junction bases outside the gene matches: 5. Here the CDR3 reads CASGKGQPNEQFF. Written as DNA, the CDR3 is TGTGCTAGTGGAAAGGGACAGCCCAATGAGCAGTTCTTC.

This clone was seen a single time. The gene calls are TRBV5-1 and TRBJ2-7; 10 bases are shared with TRBD1. The V gene's germline CDR1 is SGHRS and CDR2 YFSETQ. The CDR3 is 15 residues long. Trimming took 4 bases from V and 5 from J; bases not matched to a gene: 9. The CDR3 protein is CASSPRDRGMNEQYF. CDR3 nucleotides: TGCGCCAGCAGCCCCCGGGACAGGGGTATGAACGAGCAGTACTTC. Variable domain in full (rest from reference TRBV5-1 and TRBJ2-7): KAGVTQTPRYLIKTRGQQVTLSCSPISGHRSVSWYQQTPGQGLQFLFEYFSETQRNKGNFPGRFSGRQFSNSRSEMNVSTLELGDSALYLCASSPRDRGMNEQYFGPGTRLTVT.

The chain is built from TRBV5-4 and TRBJ2-7; D is ambiguous. This CDR3 is built from 12 residues. V lost 5 bases and J 2 bases, leaving 8 bases between the germline ends. Germline V CDR1 and CDR2: SGHNT, YYREEE (reference sequence). CDR3 nucleotides: TGTGCCAGCAGTCAAGACACCTACGAGCAGTACTTC. Residues: CASSQDTYEQYF.

The V call is TRBV29-1, the J call TRBJ2-1; 9 bases map to TRBD2. The CDR3 runs to 14 residues. Germline CDR1 reads SQVTM; CDR2 reads ANQGSEA. The J segment lost 4 bases and the V segment lost 6 bases, leaving 7 bases of the junction unmatched. The CDR3 sequence is CSVATSGSYNEQFF. The CDR3 coding sequence is TGCAGCGTGGCCACTAGCGGGTCTTACAATGAGCAGTTCTTC.

This clone was counted once. The J gene is TRBJ1-2, the V gene TRBV5-4; TRBD1 might be the D (5 bases). CDR3 length equals 13 residues. Germline loops: CDR1 SGHNT, CDR2 YYREEE (reference sequence). Between the trimmed V and J ends, which lost 3 bases and 4 bases, there was a span of 10 bases. The CDR3 here is CASSYGGAYGYTF. The CDR3, as DNA: TGTGCCAGCAGCTATGGCGGGGCCTATGGCTACACCTTC. The variable domain in full, with the rest retrieved from reference TRBV5-4 and TRBJ1-2, is ETGVTQSPTHLIKTRGQQVTLRCSSQSGHNTVSWYQQALGQGPQFIFQYYREEENGRGNFPPRFSGLQFPNYSSELNVNALELDDSALYLCASSYGGAYGYTFGSGTRLTVV.

The rearrangement uses TRBV5-5 and TRBJ2-6, with 9 bases identical to TRBD1. This CDR3 region has 18 residues. The germline V gene has CDR1 SGHKS and CDR2 YYEKEE (reference sequence). The V segment lost 2 bases and the J segment 0 bases; nucleotides outside the gene matches: 6. The CDR3 loop is CASSLGGQGFSGANVLTF. CDR3 nucleotide sequence: TGTGCCAGCAGCTTAGGGGGACAGGGCTTCTCTGGGGCCAACGTCCTGACTTTC.

The chain is built from TRBV7-2 and TRBJ1-6; 7 nucleotides agree with TRBD1. This CDR3 contains 15 residues. V lost 5 bases and J lost 7; bases outside the gene matches: 8. CDR1 SGHTA and CDR2 FQGNSA come from the germline V gene. The CDR3 spells CASSPMGRGNSPLHF. The CDR3 DNA is TGTGCCAGCAGCCCGATGGGCAGGGGGAATTCACCCCTCCACTTT.

This rearrangement joins TRBV7-9 to TRBJ2-2; 11 positions agree with TRBD2. This CDR3 contains 16 residues. Germline trimming cut 6 bases from V and 1 base from J; bases unmatched to any gene: 4. Germline assignment: CDR1 SEHNR and CDR2 FQNEAQ (reference sequence). CDR3 DNA sequence: TGTGCCAGCAGTCCGACTAGCGGGGAGAACACCGGGGAGCTGTTTTTT. It yields the protein CASSPTSGENTGELFF.

The CDR3 reads CASSGFSNQPQHF. The CDR3 nucleotides read TGTGCCAGCAGCGGGTTCAGCAATCAGCCCCAGCATTTT. The J gene is TRBJ1-5, the V gene TRBV6-6; D gene unclear. Germline CDR1 MNHNY, CDR2 SVGAGI (reference sequence). This CDR3 spans 13 amino acids. Trimming shortened V by 6 bases and J by 1 base, and 7 bases separated the two germline ends.

The CDR3 reads CASGLGATNEKLFF. The DNA for the CDR3 is TGCGCCAGCGGACTAGGGGCAACTAATGAAAAACTGTTTTTT. The chain is built from TRBV4-1 and TRBJ1-4; the D gene is possibly TRBD1 (5 bases). This CDR3 comprises 14 residues. CDR1 is MGHRA and CDR2 is YSYEKL in the germline V gene. The V end lost 8 bases, the J end lost 0 bases, and 10 bases lay between the germline ends.

This chain uses TRBV5-1 with TRBJ1-1; 12 nucleotides line up with TRBD1. V lost 3 bases and J lost 4; bases outside the gene matches: 16. The CDR3 contains 19 residues. Per the germline V gene, CDR1 is SGHRS and CDR2 is YFSETQ. CDR3 bases: TGCGCCAGCAGCTCGCAACTCCGGGACAGGGGGCTCGGAGGCACTGAAGCTTTCTTT. Protein product: CASSSQLRDRGLGGTEAFF.

This chain uses TRBV12-3 or TRBV12-4 with TRBJ2-5; D is perhaps TRBD1 (6 bases). The CDR3 contains 13 residues. V lost 5 bases and J 2 bases, leaving 9 bases between the germline ends. The CDR3 spells CASSGQLQETQYF. DNA for the CDR3: TGTGCCAGCAGTGGACAGCTACAAGAGACCCAGTACTTC.

This chain joins TRBV11-2 and TRBJ2-1; 12 nucleotides align to TRBD2. Germline-derived CDR1 and CDR2 are SGHAT and FQNNGV. The ends lost 5 bases at V and 0 bases at J; junction bases unmatched: 5. This CDR3 has 17 residues. The chain's CDR3 is CASSTTSGGISYNEQFF. As DNA, the CDR3 is TGTGCCAGCAGCACTACTAGCGGGGGGATCTCCTACAATGAGCAGTTCTTC.

CDR3 sequence: CASRSPGHPQHF. The DNA of the CDR3 is TGTGCCAGCAGGTCTCCGGGACACCCCCAGCATTTT. V and J are TRBV7-2 and TRBJ1-5, with D possibly matching TRBD1 (6 bases). Trimming took off 6 bases at V and 10 bases at J, with 13 bases between the two ends. The germline V gene has CDR1 SGHTA and CDR2 FQGNSA. This CDR3 has 12 residues.

This clone was picked up one time. The rearrangement uses TRBV6-1 and TRBJ1-2; 9 bases match TRBD1. From germline, CDR1 is MNHNS and CDR2 SASEGT. The CDR3 length is 15 residues. V was pared by 3 bases and J by 2 bases, with 4 bases of the junction left unmatched. CDR3 sequence: CASSDGTGINYGYTF. Here the CDR3 DNA reads TGTGCCAGCAGTGACGGGACAGGGATAAACTATGGCTACACCTTC.

V usage is TRBV5-1 and J usage is TRBJ1-4; 7 bases line up with TRBD1. There are 14 residues in the CDR3. Germline loops: CDR1 SGHRS, CDR2 YFSETQ. Trimming took 4 bases from V and 5 from J; bases not matched to a gene: 5. CDR3 protein: CASSPGQPNEKLFF. In DNA form, the CDR3 reads TGCGCCAGCAGCCCGGGACAGCCGAATGAAAAACTGTTTTTT. The entire variable domain, with the rest obtained from reference TRBV5-1 and TRBJ1-4, is as follows: KAGVTQTPRYLIKTRGQQVTLSCSPISGHRSVSWYQQTPGQGLQFLFEYFSETQRNKGNFPGRFSGRQFSNSRSEMNVSTLELGDSALYLCASSPGQPNEKLFFGSGTQLSVL.

The rearrangement uses TRBV5-4 and TRBJ1-6, with TRBD1 matching over 9 bases. This CDR3 has 15 residues. Germline V gene sequence: CDR1 SGHNT, CDR2 YYREEE (reference sequence). With V trimmed by 3 bases and J by 7 bases, 5 bases remained unmatched. The CDR3 DNA is TGTGCCAGCAGCTGGACCGGGACAGGGAATTCACCCCTCCACTTT. Amino acids: CASSWTGTGNSPLHF.

The V call is TRBV4-1, the J call TRBJ2-7; D remains ambiguous. V was cut by 4 bases and J by 2 bases, with 12 bases left in between. The CDR3 sequence is 14 residues long. Looked up from germline, CDR1 is MGHRA and CDR2 is YSYEKL. CDR3 DNA sequence: TGCGCCAGCAGCCCCCCAGTACCACCCTACGAGCAGTACTTC. Its translation: CASSPPVPPYEQYF.